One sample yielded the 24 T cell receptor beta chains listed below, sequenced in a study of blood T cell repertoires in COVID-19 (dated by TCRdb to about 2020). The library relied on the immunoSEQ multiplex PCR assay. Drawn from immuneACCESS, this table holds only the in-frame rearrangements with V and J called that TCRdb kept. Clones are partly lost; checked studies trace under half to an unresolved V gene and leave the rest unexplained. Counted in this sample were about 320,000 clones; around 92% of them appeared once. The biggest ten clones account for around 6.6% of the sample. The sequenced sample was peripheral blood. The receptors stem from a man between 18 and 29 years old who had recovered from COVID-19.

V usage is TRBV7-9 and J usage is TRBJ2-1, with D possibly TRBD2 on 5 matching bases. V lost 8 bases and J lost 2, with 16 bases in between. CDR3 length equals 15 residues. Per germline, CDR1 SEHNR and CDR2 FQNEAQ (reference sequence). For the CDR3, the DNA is TGTGCCAGCCTGGATGGAGAGGGAACCTACAATGAGCAGTTCTTC. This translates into CASLDGEGTYNEQFF.

The CDR3 here is CATSDFIRWLSHPYEQYF. The CDR3 DNA sequence: TGTGCCACCAGTGATTTCATTCGTTGGCTCTCTCACCCCTACGAGCAGTACTTC. The V call is TRBV24-1, the J call TRBJ2-7; D gene ambiguous. The V end lost 1 base, the J end lost 2 bases, and 20 bases lay between the germline ends. The CDR3 contains 18 residues. Germline V gene data show CDR1 as KGHDR and CDR2 as SFDVKD.

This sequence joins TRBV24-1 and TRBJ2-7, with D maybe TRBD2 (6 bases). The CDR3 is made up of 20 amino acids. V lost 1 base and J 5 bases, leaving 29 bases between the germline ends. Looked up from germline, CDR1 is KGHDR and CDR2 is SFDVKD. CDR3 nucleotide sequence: TGTGCCACCAGTGATTTCCCTCCGTTCGGGGGAAAGAAAGTCGCTGACGAGCAGTACTTC. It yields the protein CATSDFPPFGGKKVADEQYF.

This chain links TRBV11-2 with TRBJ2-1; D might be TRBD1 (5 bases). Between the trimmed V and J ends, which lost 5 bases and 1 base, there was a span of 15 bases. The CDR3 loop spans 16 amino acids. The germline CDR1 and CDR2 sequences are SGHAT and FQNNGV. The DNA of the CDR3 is TGTGCCAGCAGCCCAACCAGGACAAGATCCTACAATGAGCAGTTCTTC. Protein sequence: CASSPTRTRSYNEQFF.

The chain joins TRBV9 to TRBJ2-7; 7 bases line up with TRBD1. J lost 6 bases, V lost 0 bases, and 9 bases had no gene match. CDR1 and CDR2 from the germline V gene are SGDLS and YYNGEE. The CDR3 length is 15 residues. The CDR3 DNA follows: TGTGCCAGCAGCGTAGGGGGGACAGCATTCGGCGAGCAGTACTTC. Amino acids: CASSVGGTAFGEQYF.

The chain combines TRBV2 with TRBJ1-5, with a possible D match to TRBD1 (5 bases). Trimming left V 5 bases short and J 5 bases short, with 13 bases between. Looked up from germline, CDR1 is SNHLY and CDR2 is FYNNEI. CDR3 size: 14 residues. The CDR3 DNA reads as TGTGCCAGCAGTACCGACAGAGGATATCAGCCCCAGCATTTT. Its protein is CASSTDRGYQPQHF.

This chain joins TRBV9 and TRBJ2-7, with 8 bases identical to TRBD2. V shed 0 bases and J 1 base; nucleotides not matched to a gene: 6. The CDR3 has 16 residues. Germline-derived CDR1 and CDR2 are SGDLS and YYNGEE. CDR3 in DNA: TGTGCCAGCAGCGTAGGGGAGATAGCGGGGTCCTACGAGCAGTACTTC. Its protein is CASSVGEIAGSYEQYF.

CDR3 DNA: TGCAGCGTTTACAGGGGGAGAGAGACCCAGTACTTC. Translated: CSVYRGRETQYF. The chain combines TRBV29-1 with TRBJ2-5; 8 bases match TRBD1. The length of the CDR3 is 12 residues. CDR1 and CDR2 (germline): SQVTM, ANQGSEA. V dropped 5 bases and J dropped 4; count of bases not matched to a gene: 3.

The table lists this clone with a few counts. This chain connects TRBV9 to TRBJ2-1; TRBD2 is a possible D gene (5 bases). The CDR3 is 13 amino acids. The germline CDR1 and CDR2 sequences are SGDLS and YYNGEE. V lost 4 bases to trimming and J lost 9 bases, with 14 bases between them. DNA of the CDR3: TGTGCCAGCAGCTATAGGTCGGCGGGTGAGCAGTTCTTC. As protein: CASSYRSAGEQFF.

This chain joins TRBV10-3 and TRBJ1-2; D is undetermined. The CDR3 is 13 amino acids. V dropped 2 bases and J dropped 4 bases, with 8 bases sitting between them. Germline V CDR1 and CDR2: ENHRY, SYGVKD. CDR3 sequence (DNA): TGTGCCATCAGTGAGGACGGGAGCTATGGCTACACCTTC. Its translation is CAISEDGSYGYTF.

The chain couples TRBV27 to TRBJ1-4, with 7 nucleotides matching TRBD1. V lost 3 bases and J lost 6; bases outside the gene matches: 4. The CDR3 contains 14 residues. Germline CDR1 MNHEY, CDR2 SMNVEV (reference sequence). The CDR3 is CASSLYRGHEKLFF. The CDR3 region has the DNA TGTGCCAGCAGTTTGTATAGGGGGCATGAAAAACTGTTTTTT.

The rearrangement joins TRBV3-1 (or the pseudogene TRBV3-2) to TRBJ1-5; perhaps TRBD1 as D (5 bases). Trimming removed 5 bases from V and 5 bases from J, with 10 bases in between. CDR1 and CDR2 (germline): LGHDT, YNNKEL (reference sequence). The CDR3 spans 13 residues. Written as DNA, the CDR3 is TGTGCCAGCAGCGATAGACAGTATCAGCCCCAGCATTTT. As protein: CASSDRQYQPQHF.

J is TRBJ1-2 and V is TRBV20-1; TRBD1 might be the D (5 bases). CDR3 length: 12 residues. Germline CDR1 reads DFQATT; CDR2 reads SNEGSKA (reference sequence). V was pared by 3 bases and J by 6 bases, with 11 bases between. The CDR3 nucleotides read TGCAGTGCTAGTATGGGGGGGGATGGCTACACCTTC. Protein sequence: CSASMGGDGYTF.

The CDR3, as DNA: TGTGCCAGCAGTTTAGCCGCGGAGGGCTACACCTTC. Translation: CASSLAAEGYTF. The chain carries TRBV12-3 or TRBV12-4 and TRBJ1-2; D ambiguous. The CDR3 sequence is 12 residues long. The V gene lost 0 bases and the J gene lost 8 bases, with 7 bases spanning the gap.

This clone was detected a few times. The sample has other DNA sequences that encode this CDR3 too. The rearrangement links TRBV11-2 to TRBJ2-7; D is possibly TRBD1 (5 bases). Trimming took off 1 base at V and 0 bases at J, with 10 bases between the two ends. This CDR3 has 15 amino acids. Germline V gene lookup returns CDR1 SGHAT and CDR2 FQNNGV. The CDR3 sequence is CASSLAQVRSYEQYF. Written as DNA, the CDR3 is TGTGCCAGCAGCTTAGCACAGGTCCGCTCCTACGAGCAGTACTTC. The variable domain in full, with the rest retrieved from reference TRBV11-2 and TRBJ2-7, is EAGVAQSPRYKIIEKRQSVAFWCNPISGHATLYWYQQILGQGPKLLIQFQNNGVVDDSQLPKDRFSAERLKGVDSTLKIQPAKLEDSAVYLCASSLAQVRSYEQYFGPGTRLTVT.

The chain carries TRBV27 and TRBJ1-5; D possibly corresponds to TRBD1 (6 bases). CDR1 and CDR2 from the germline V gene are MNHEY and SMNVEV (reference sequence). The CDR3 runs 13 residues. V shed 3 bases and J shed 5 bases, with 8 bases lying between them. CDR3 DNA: TGTGCCAGCAGTTTGTACAGGGATCAGCCCCAGCATTTT. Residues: CASSLYRDQPQHF.

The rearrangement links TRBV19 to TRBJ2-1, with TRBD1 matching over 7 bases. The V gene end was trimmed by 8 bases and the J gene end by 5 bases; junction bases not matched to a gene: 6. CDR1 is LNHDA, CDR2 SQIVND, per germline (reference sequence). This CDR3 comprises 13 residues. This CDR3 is CASWTGTNNEQFF. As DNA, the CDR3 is TGTGCCAGTTGGACAGGAACCAACAATGAGCAGTTCTTC.

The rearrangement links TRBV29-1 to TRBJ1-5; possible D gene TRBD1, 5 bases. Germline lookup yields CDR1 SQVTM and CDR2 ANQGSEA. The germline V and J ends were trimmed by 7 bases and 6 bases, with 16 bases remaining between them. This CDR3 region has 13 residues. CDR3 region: CSAQGGFGQPQHF. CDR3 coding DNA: TGCAGCGCCCAGGGTGGTTTCGGTCAGCCCCAGCATTTT. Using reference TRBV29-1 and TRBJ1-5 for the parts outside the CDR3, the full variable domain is SAVISQKPSRDICQRGTSLTIQCQVDSQVTMMFWYRQQPGQSLTLIATANQGSEATYESGFVIDKFPISRPNLTFSTLTVSNMSPEDSSIYLCSAQGGFGQPQHFGDGTRLSIL.

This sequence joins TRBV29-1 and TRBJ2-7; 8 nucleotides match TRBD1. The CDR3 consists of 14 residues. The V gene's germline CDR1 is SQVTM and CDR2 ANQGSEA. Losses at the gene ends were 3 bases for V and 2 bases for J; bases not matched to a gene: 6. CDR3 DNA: TGCAGCGTTGAGGAGACAGGGGATGCCTACGAGCAGTACTTC. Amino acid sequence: CSVEETGDAYEQYF.

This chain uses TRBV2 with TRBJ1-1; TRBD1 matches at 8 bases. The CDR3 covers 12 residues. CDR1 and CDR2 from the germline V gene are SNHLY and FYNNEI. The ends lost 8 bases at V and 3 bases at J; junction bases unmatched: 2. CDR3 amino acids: CASLDRDTEAFF. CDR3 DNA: TGTGCCAGCCTGGACAGGGACACTGAAGCTTTCTTT.

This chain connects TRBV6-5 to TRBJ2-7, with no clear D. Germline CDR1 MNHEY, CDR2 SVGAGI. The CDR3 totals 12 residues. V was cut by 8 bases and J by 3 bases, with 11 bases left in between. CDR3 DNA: TGTGCCAGCTCGTACAGTCTCTACGAGCAGTACTTC. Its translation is CASSYSLYEQYF.

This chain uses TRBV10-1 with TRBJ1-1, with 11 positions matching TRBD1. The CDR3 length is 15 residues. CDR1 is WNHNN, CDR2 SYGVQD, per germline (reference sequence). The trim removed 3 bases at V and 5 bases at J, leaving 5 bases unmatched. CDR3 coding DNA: TGCGCCAGCAGTGACTCTGGGACAGGGGGGACTGAAGCTTTCTTT. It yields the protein CASSDSGTGGTEAFF.

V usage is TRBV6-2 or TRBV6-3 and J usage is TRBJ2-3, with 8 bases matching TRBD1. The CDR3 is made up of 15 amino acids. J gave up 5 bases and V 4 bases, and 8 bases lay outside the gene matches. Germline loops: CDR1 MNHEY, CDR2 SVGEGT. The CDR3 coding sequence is TGTGCCAGCAGTTCCAGGGGGCGCGAACGAGATACGCAGTATTTT. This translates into CASSSRGRERDTQYF.

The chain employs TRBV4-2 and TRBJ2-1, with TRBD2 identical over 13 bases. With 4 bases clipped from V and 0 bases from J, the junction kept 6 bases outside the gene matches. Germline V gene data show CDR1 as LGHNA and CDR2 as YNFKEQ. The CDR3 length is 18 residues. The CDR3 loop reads CASSLGLAGDYSYNEQFF. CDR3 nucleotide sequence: TGTGCCAGCAGCCTAGGACTAGCGGGGGATTACTCCTACAATGAGCAGTTCTTC.